The clone carrying this T cell receptor (beta chain) was counted ten times or more. V lost 11 bases, J lost 0 bases, and 8 bases lay in between. Germline CDR1 SNHLY, CDR2 FYNNEI. The CDR3 sequence is 11 residues long. These data originate in a study of Graves' ophthalmopathy and Graves' hyperthyroidism. Study as a whole: Sampling took place at initial diagnosis, with peripheral blood obtained before any treatment.

As the template, RNA transcripts were used to amplify TCR beta CDR3 regions. Investigators did first-round RT-PCR with HTBI primers, then second-round multiplex PCR. TCRdb ran MiXCR on the multiplex PCR reads and lists one entry per CDR3 protein. This table holds 740,000 or so distinct CDR3 sequences, around 40% found once. The authors isolated PBMCs from 9.5 to 10 ml of fresh peripheral blood. The gene calls are TRBV2 and TRBJ2-7; D gene unclear. The source of this sequence is an adult man with Graves' ophthalmopathy. The specimen sequenced was peripheral blood. This CDR3 is CAGGVSYEQYF. Here the CDR3 DNA reads TGTGCCGGTGGCGTCTCCTACGAGCAGTACTTC.